A single T cell receptor (beta chain) is shown here with its context. No cognate antigen has been identified for it. Base qualities are not provided; no much larger clone lies one nucleotide away. The data originate from a study of IL-32 and malignant T cell survival in cutaneous lymphoma (dated by TCRdb to 2020 to 2023). General notes on the study: The question that high-throughput TCR sequencing tested was whether the TCR Vbeta+ T cells surviving in IL-32 cultures belonged to the malignant clone, as opposed to being benign T cells that shared that Vbeta. Samples from two CTCL donors were studied by high-throughput TCR sequencing, and IL-32beta was confirmed to support malignant T cell survival in vitro.

The blood samples were obtained from patients with leukemic cutaneous T cell lymphoma (Sezary syndrome) who were treated at a US cutaneous lymphoma program. Peripheral blood mononuclear cells were isolated from patient blood by Ficoll centrifugation. The study at large found these results: No exact culture duration for the TCR-sequenced samples was stated in the methods. IL-32beta appeared to promote malignant T cell survival in vitro by inducing large CD14+ antigen-presenting cells that lowered apoptosis. The kinetics of enhanced malignant T cell survival in culture differed somewhat between CTCL blood donors. TCR sequencing showed that malignant T cell TCRs persisted after in vitro culture with IL-32beta.

The QIAamp DNA Mini kit was used to extract genomic DNA, which was then profiled by immunoSEQ with roughly 90-450 ng of DNA template. TCRdb provides this immuneACCESS table in a form limited to in-frame rearrangements. Some clones are lacking; in checked studies, under half of them reflect an unresolved V gene, and why the rest are absent is not known. Across this sample there are 2,000 to 2,500 clones, with roughly 80% seen only once. Clones ranked in the top ten supply 45% to 70% of the sample. The junction shows trimming of 1 base on V and 4 bases on J, plus 16 bases between the germline ends. Spanning cysteine to phenylalanine, the CDR3 consists of 16 amino acids. CDR3 DNA only is kept here, 48 bases in frame from base 1. CDR1 is given as LGHNA and CDR2 as YSLEER, both from the germline V gene.

The material was blood, obtained on day 0. The V and J genes are TRBV4-3 and TRBJ1-2, with the D gene too uncertain to name. The TCR was taken from a human donor with cutaneous T cell lymphoma. The nucleotides read TGCGCCAGCAGCCAAGGCGGCAGAGGTCCCAGCTATGGCTACACCTTC. This sequence encodes CASSQGGRGPSYGYTF.